This TCR beta chain was retrieved from a study of tumor and adjacent non-tumor tissue in lung cancer. Looking at the study overall: The patients, around 11 men and 5 women, were about 30 to 85 with stage I to III disease.

A modified ARM-PCR protocol with three rounds of nested PCR amplified TCRbeta. One entry per CDR3 protein, called by TCRdb with MiXCR from the multiplex PCR reads. The data show about 66,000 distinct CDR3 sequences, around 73% seen once. As to this clonotype: Its antigen is unidentified. Germline is not matched at one junction end, which may reflect a read error.

This sample's RNA came from whole unsorted tissue. Germline V gives CDR1 SQVTM, CDR2 ANQGSEA. The length of the CDR3 is 12 residues. Study-level findings and limits: TCR diversity was significantly greater in tumor than normal lung tissue. Tumor repertoires had a smaller top 100 clone share than normal lung.

J is TRBJ2-2 and V is TRBV29-1; D is perhaps TRBD1 or TRBD2 (5 bases each). Material for sequencing was lung tumor tissue. The sequence was obtained from a man in his 60s with non-small cell lung cancer. The CDR3 protein is CSGAVTARELFF. In DNA form, the CDR3 reads TGCAGCGGGGCGGTGACGGCCAGGGAGCTGTTTTTC.